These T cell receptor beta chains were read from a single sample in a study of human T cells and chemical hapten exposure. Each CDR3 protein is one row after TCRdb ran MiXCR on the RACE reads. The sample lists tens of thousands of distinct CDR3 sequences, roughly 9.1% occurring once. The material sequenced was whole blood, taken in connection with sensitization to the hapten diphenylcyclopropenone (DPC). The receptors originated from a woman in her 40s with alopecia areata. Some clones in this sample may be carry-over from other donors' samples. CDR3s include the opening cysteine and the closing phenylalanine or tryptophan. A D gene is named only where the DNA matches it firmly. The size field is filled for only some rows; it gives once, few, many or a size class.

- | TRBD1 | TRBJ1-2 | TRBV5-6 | TGTGCCAGCAGCTCAGCCGGGACAGCATATGGCTACACCTTC | CASSSAGTAYGYTF
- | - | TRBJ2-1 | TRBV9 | TGTGCCAGCAGCGTTGGACAGAGCTCCTACAATGAGCAGTTCTTC | CASSVGQSSYNEQFF
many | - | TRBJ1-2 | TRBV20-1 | TGCAGTGCTAGAGATCCGGATGGCGGCTACACCTTC | CSARDPDGGYTF
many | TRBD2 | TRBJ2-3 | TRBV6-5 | TGTGCCAGCAGTCGGCGGGGGGGCACAGATACGCAGTATTTT | CASSRRGGTDTQYF
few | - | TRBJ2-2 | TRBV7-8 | TGTGCCATCCCAAAGGGCAGGGGGGATGCCGGGGAGCTGTTTTTT | CAIPKGRGDAGELFF
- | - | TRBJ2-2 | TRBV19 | TGTGCCAGTAGTTCACCGAGGGGCCCGAACACCGGGGAGCTGTTTTTT | CASSSPRGPNTGELFF
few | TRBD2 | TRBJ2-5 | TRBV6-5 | TGTGCCAGCAGTTACGTGGTAGCGGGGTACCAAGAGACCCAGTACTTC | CASSYVVAGYQETQYF
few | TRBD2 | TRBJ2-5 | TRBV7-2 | TGTGCCAGCAGCATGTCCCTCCTAGCGGGGGACCCTCAAGAGACCCAGTACTTC | CASSMSLLAGDPQETQYF
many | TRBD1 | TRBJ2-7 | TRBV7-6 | TGTGCCAGCAGCTCCGGGACAGGGGCGGGCGAGCAGTACTTC | CASSSGTGAGEQYF
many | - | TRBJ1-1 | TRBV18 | TGTGCCAGCTCACCTACGCCCACGAACACTGAAGTTTTCTTT | CASSPTPTNTEVFF
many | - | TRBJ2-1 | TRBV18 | TGTGCCAGCTCACCACCCCGGGGTCTTAACAATGAGCAGTTCTTC | CASSPPRGLNNEQFF
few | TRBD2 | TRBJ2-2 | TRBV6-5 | TGTGCCAGCAGTTCCGGGGGGGCCCCCACCGGGGAGCTGTTTTTT | CASSSGGAPTGELFF
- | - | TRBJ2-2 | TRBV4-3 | TGCGCCAGCAGCCAAGCAGTGAGGGGAGGTTACACCGGGGAGCTGTTTTTT | CASSQAVRGGYTGELFF
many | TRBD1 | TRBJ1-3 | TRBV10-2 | TGCGCCAGCAGACCCGGGACAGTGCAATCTGGAAACACCATATATTTT | CASRPGTVQSGNTIYF
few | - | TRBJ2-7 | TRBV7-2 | TGTGCCAGCAGCCGGGGAGCGTATCTTTACGAGCAGTACTTC | CASSRGAYLYEQYF
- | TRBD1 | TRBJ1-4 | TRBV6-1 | TGTGCCAGCACGAGACAGGGGGCGCGTGGAACTAATGAAAAACTGTTTTTT | CASTRQGARGTNEKLFF
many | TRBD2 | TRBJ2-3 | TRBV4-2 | TGTGCCAGCAGCACCCGACTAGCGGGGGCGGGGGATACGCAGTATTTT | CASSTRLAGAGDTQYF
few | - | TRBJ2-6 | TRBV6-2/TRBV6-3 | TGTGCCAGCAGTCCAGACTCTGGGGCCAACGTCCTGACTTTC | CASSPDSGANVLTF
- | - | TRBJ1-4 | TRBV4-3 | TGCGCCAGCAGCCCGCGGTCGGGGGTGGAAGAAAAACTGTTTTTT | CASSPRSGVEEKLFF
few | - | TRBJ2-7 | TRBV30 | TGTGCCTGGAGTGTAAGTGTTGAGCAGTACTTC | CAWSVSVEQYF
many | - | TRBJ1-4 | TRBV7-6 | TGTGCCAGCAGCCCCACGGGGATCGGCGAAAAACTGTTTTTT | CASSPTGIGEKLFF
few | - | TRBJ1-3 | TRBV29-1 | TGCAGCGTTTCACAGGGCTCTGGAAACACCATATATTTT | CSVSQGSGNTIYF
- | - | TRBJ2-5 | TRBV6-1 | TGTGCCAGCAGTGACTGGACTTCGGAGACCCAGTACTTC | CASSDWTSETQYF
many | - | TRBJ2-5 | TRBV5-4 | TGTGCCAGCAGCATCCAAGAGACCCAGTACTTC | CASSIQETQYF
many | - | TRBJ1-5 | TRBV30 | TGTGCCTGGTCTTATCAGCCCCAGCATTTT | CAWSYQPQHF
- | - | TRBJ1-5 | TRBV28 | TGTGCCAGCAGTTATCAGGGATCCAGCAATCAGCCCCAGCATTTT | CASSYQGSSNQPQHF
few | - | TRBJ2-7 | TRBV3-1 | TGTGCCAGCAGCCAGACACCTAGTCGCTACGAGCAGTACTTC | CASSQTPSRYEQYF
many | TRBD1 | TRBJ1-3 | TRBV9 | TGTGCCAGCAGCCCTGGGGCGACAGGGGATGCCTACTCTGGAAACACCATATATTTT | CASSPGATGDAYSGNTIYF
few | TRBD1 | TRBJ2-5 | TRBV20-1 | TGCAGTGCTCCCCGGACAGGGGGATCCCAAGAGACCCAGTACTTC | CSAPRTGGSQETQYF
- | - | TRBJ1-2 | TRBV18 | TGTGCCAGCTCACCCGATCTAACAGGGTTCGATGGCTACACCTTC | CASSPDLTGFDGYTF
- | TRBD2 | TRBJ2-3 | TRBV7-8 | TGTGCCAGCAGCCCTAGGACTAGCGGGGGGGAAGCGGGCACAGATACGCAGTATTTT | CASSPRTSGGEAGTDTQYF
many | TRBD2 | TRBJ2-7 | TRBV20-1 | TGCAGTGCTAGAGATAGCGGGGGGGCTGCCTACGAGCAGTACTTC | CSARDSGGAAYEQYF
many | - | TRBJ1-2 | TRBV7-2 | TGTGCCAGCAGCTTGGACGGAAACTATGGCTACACCTTC | CASSLDGNYGYTF
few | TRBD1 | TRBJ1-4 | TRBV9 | TGTGCCAGCAGCGAGGGACAGGGGGGTGAAAAACTGTTTTTT | CASSEGQGGEKLFF
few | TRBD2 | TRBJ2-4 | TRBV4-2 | TGTGCCAGCAGCCAAGATCAGCGCGGGGGAGCCAAAAACATTCAGTACTTC | CASSQDQRGGAKNIQYF
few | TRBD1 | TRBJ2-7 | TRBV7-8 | TGTGCCAGCAGCCCATACAGGGGAGCCTACGAGCAGTACTTC | CASSPYRGAYEQYF
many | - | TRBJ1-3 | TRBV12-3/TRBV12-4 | TGTGCCAGCAGCCGAACGAGTGCCGCCTTCTCTGGAAACACCATATATTTT | CASSRTSAAFSGNTIYF
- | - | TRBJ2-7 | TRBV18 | TGTGCCAGCTCACCACCTCAAGGAGCGGTTGGGGAGCAGTACTTC | CASSPPQGAVGEQYF
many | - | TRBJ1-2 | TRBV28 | TGTGCCAGCAGGCAAGGGAGGGCCAGCTATGGCTACACCTTC | CASRQGRASYGYTF
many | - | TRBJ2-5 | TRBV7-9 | TGTGCCAGCAGCCGCCCCGTTGGAGTTGAGGGGATCCAGTACTTC | CASSRPVGVEGIQYF
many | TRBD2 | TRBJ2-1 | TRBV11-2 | TGTGCCAGCCGTAACTGGGGGGGGTCCTACAATGAGCAGTTCTTC | CASRNWGGSYNEQFF
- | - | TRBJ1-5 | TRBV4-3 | TGCGCCAGCAGCCAAGGAAGGGATCGGAATCAGCCCCAGCATTTT | CASSQGRDRNQPQHF
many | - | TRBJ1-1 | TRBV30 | TGTGCCTGGAGTGTACGTAGGGGGATTTCGACAGTAGAAGCTTTCTTT | CAWSVRRGISTVEAFF
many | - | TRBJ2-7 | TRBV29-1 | TGCAGCGCCCTGCGGGACTGGAGCTCCTACGAGCAGTACTTC | CSALRDWSSYEQYF
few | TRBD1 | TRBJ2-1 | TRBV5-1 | TGCGCCAGCAGCTTGGCGCAGGGGGCGCGCGAAGGGCAGTTCTTC | CASSLAQGAREGQFF
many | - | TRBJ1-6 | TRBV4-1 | TGCGCCAGCAGCCAAGAGCGATCACCCCTCCACTTT | CASSQERSPLHF
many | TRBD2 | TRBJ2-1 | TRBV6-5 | TGTGCCAGCAGTACTCTTGCTAGCGGGGGCCCACGCAGTGAGCAGTTCTTC | CASSTLASGGPRSEQFF
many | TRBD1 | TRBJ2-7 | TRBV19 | TGTGCCAGTAGTACAGCGACAGGGGTGCCCTACGAGCAGTACTTC | CASSTATGVPYEQYF
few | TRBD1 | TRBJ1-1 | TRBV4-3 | TGCGCCAGCAGCCAAGATCCAGGGGGCCCTGACACTGAAGCTTTCTTT | CASSQDPGGPDTEAFF
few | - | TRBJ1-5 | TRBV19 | TGTGCCAGTAGTACCCCCGCAGCGGCTTACAATCAGCCCCAGCATTTT | CASSTPAAAYNQPQHF
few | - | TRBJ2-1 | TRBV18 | TGTGCCAGCTCACCAACTGTGGCTAGCTCCTACAATGAGCAGTTCTTC | CASSPTVASSYNEQFF